This TCR beta chain was obtained from a study of blood T cell repertoires in COVID-19 (dated by TCRdb to 2019 to 2021). For context, the study as a whole: The collaborator samples originated in the United States, Italy and Spain and spanned the acute and convalescent phases of COVID-19. HLA class I and class II types, where available, came from metadata supplied by the sample provider rather than from assay-based typing. A de-identified subject ID, COVID-19 status, age in years and sex were almost always included in the sample metadata. Samples came from the ongoing ImmuneRACE study (first 160 participants) plus 1,254 subjects from 6 global collaborators. The prospective study material was composed of cDNA or gDNA derived from T cells, B-cell-depleted T cells, or PBMCs. The repertoires were made available in a free public database intended to serve as a resource for research on the immune response to SARS-CoV-2. Subjects who had been exposed to COVID-19, were actively infected with it, or had recovered from it provided the deeply sampled blood TCRbeta repertoires that made up the dataset. Study-wide findings and limitations: Clinical and demographic metadata were provided uncurated, with the amount varying by source and participant.

From the germline V gene, CDR1 is SGHRS and CDR2 is YFSETQ. From V the trimming removes 0 bases and from J it removes 3 bases, while the gene matches leave 1 base of the junction unaccounted for. From cysteine to phenylalanine, the CDR3 is 14 amino acids long. Of the read, only the CDR3 DNA is kept; its 42 bases are in frame from base 1. For this clone: Its antigen is still unknown. Qualities for individual bases were not recorded, and no much larger clone is one base off.

TCRbeta CDR3 regions were amplified from genomic DNA using the immunoSEQ Assay, a bias-controlled multiplex PCR. The paper's processing steps were these. Within the assay, amplification of reference gene primers was used to estimate how many nucleated cells each sample contained. To quantify the absolute abundance of each unique TCRbeta CDR3 rearrangement, sequence reads were collapsed and filtered. Productive Simpson clonality was computed per sample as the square root of Simpson's diversity index over productive rearrangements. TCRdb's version of the immuneACCESS table is confined to in-frame rearrangements and falls short of the full clone set. An unresolved V gene accounts for under half of the shortfall where checked; the remainder is of unknown origin. V, J and clone size reflect that table, while D and trimming were determined from the DNA. The table for this sample lists some 110,000 clones; roughly 80% of them were counted only once. The leading ten clones occupy 4% to 6% of the sample.

Each collaborating institution followed its own protocols to collect whole blood in K2EDTA tubes. For TCRbeta analysis, collaborators shipped samples as frozen whole blood, isolated PBMCs, or DNA extracted from either of those sample types. The sequencing input was peripheral blood. This TCR was sampled from a man in his sixties with acute or convalescent COVID-19. The sequence links TRBV5-1 to TRBJ1-1; TRBD1 fits 8 bases in the junction. The CDR3 protein is CASSLVRGHTEAFF. The bases read TGCGCCAGCAGCTTGGTCAGGGGGCACACTGAAGCTTTCTTT.